Listed below are T cell receptor beta chains from one sample, sequenced in a study of identical twins. Using its own MiXCR run on the 5' RACE reads, TCRdb lists one record per CDR3 protein. The data show roughly 630,000 distinct CDR3 sequences, just over 7% seen once. These data were likewise used in another study, on yellow fever vaccine responses in identical twins.

The sample comprised PBMCs. Receptor source: a woman between 18 and 29 years old in good health. Each CDR3 is given with its conserved first and last residue.

>TRBJ1-4|TRBV12-3/TRBV12-4
CASTPTGANEKLFF
>TRBJ2-2|TRBV4-1
CASSPLRPGELFF
>TRBJ1-2|TRBV3-1
CASSQYRAYGYTF
>TRBJ2-1|TRBV20-1
CSARALGRTSGSNEQFF
>TRBJ1-1|TRBV29-1
CSLYRGERVTEAFF
>TRBJ2-5|TRBV5-4
CASSPPGTEAKETQYF
>TRBJ1-2|TRBV29-1
CSVEGTGLGYGYTF
>TRBJ1-2|TRBV7-9
CASSSWDAAYGYTF
>TRBJ2-1|TRBV28
CASNVPGQGPKNEQFF
>TRBJ1-2|TRBV29-1
CSVVGGRSDGYTF
>TRBJ1-5|TRBV24-1
CATSDGQNNQPQHF
>TRBJ1-2|TRBV2
CATGQDDRYGYTF
>TRBJ2-2|TRBV29-1
CSVTSVTNTGELFF
>TRBJ1-3|TRBV10-3
CATREVRAGGNTIYF
>TRBJ1-2|TRBV5-1
CASSLHGPQEGYTF
>TRBJ2-2|TRBV2
CASTPGLAGLYTGELFF
>TRBJ2-1|TRBV5-6
CASSLGSWGLGSSYNEQFF
>TRBJ2-2|TRBV28
CASSFSDRRSGELFF
>TRBJ2-4|TRBV5-6
CASSLAGALAKNIQYF
>TRBJ1-1|TRBV27
CASGLTVRTEAFF
>TRBJ2-5|TRBV24-1
CATSDTGAKETQYF
>TRBJ2-2|TRBV29-1
CSVAPDIPTGELFF
>TRBJ2-5|TRBV20-1
CSAPQTGGVTQYF
>TRBJ2-4|TRBV20-1
CSASRPGWGIQYF
>TRBJ2-1|TRBV10-3
CAISAGGVEQFF
>TRBJ1-1|TRBV29-1
CSGRVLNTEAFF
>TRBJ2-1|TRBV20-1
CSARDLASSYNEQFF
>TRBJ1-1|TRBV2
CASSEMNTEAFF
>TRBJ2-3|TRBV28
CASSGLRADTQYF
>TRBJ2-7|TRBV7-6
CASSFMDEQYF
>TRBJ1-5|TRBV6-1
CASTPTGFSNQPQHF
>TRBJ1-1|TRBV12-3/TRBV12-4
CASSLRARGGTEAFF